The T cell receptor beta chain under discussion was sequenced for a study of blood T cell repertoires in COVID-19. Across the study: The samples span acute and convalescent COVID-19 from the United States, Italy and Spain. T cells, B-cell-depleted T cells, or PBMCs provided the cDNA or gDNA that served as material.

Germline loops: CDR1 LGHNA, CDR2 YSLEER. With V trimmed by 2 bases and J by 1 base, 5 bases remained unmatched. The CDR3 loop spans 17 amino acids. Study processing details: Estimation of nucleated cell counts was performed using reference gene primer amplification. Here immunoSEQ multiplex PCR was the method, and the copy in TCRdb shows in-frame clones only, minus some. V and J calls and clone size are given by that table; D and trimming were obtained from the DNA. The table shows about 190,000 clones, with less than 80% occurring only once. The V gene is TRBV4-3, the J gene TRBJ2-4; 10 bases agree with TRBD2. The source material was peripheral blood. This TCR derives from a woman in her fifties or sixties with acute or convalescent COVID-19. This CDR3 is CASSQTVAGGAKNIQYF. CDR3 nucleotides: TGCGCCAGCAGCCAAACCGTAGCGGGAGGTGCCAAAAACATTCAGTACTTC.